The sequence of this TCR beta chain was determined in a study of fetal regulatory T cell absence and autoimmunity. The study's findings and limits: The oligoclonal enrichment was interpreted as supporting antigen-driven pancreatic autoimmunity before birth in IPEX syndrome. Some top pancreas TCR clones were over 80-fold enriched versus cord blood.

V lost 5 bases to trimming and J lost 0 bases, with 12 bases between them. The CDR3 runs 15 residues. CDR1 and CDR2 (germline): MNHEY, SMNVEV (reference sequence). Measured with immunoSEQ multiplex PCR; TCRdb has only the in-frame clones, and not every one. The repertoire has 46,000 or so clones, approximately 83% of them found once; the top ten carry 0.35% to 0.5%. Notes on this clone: The antigen is unknown.

The TCR originated in a newborn boy with IPEX syndrome. The chain uses TRBV27 and TRBJ2-3; D might be TRBD2 (5 bases). Sequenced input: cord blood. The CDR3 coding sequence is TGTGCCAGCAGTCCGGACTGGCCTAGCACAGATACGCAGTATTTT. Amino acid sequence: CASSPDWPSTDTQYF.